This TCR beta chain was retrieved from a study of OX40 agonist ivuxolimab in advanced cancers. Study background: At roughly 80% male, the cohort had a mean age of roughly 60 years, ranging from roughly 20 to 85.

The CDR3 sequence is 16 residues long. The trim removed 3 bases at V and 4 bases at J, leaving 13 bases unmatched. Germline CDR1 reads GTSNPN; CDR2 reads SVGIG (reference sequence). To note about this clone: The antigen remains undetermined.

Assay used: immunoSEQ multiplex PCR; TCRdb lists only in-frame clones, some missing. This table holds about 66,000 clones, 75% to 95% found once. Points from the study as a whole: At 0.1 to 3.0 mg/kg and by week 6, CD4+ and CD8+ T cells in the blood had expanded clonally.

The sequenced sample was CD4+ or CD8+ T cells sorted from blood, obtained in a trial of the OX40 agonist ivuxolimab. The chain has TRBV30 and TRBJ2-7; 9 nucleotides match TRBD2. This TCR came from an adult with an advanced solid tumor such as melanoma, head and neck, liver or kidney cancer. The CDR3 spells CAWREPGLAWPYEQYF. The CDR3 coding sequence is TGTGCCTGGAGAGAGCCGGGACTAGCCTGGCCTTACGAGCAGTACTTC.